This entry lists 13 T cell receptor beta chains sequenced from one sample in a study of blood T cell repertoires in COVID-19. The method was immunoSEQ multiplex PCR; TCRdb's version includes in-frame clones alone and lacks a portion of them. The sample yields around 150,000 clones, just under 85% seen once. The sample was PBMCs or T cells enriched from blood (not recorded which). Every receptor here comes from a woman in her forties who had recovered from COVID-19.

V and J are TRBV7-3 and TRBJ1-1; 9 bases are shared with TRBD1. V lost 2 bases and J lost 8; bases outside the gene matches: 3. This CDR3 has 13 residues. CDR1 SGHTA and CDR2 FQGTGA come from the germline V gene. This CDR3 is CASSLGQGQEAFF. As DNA, the CDR3 is TGTGCCAGCAGCTTAGGACAGGGGCAGGAAGCTTTCTTT. Drawing the rest from reference TRBV7-3 and TRBJ1-1, the complete variable domain is GAGVSQTPSNKVTEKGKYVELRCDPISGHTALYWYRQSLGQGPEFLIYFQGTGAADDSGLPNDRFFAVRPEGSVSTLKIQRTERGDSAVYLCASSLGQGQEAFFGQGTRLTVV.

The gene calls are TRBV3-1 (or the pseudogene TRBV3-2) and TRBJ2-5, with D uncertain. The V and J ends lost 1 base and 5 bases respectively, with 14 bases between them. CDR3 length: 15 amino acids. CDR1 LGHDT and CDR2 YNNKEL come from the germline V gene (reference sequence). The CDR3 loop is CASSQAETQRETQYF. CDR3 nucleotides: TGTGCCAGCAGCCAAGCCGAGACTCAAAGGGAGACCCAGTACTTC.

The chain is built from TRBV19 and TRBJ1-1; D remains unclear. Germline V lookup: CDR1 LNHDA, CDR2 SQIVND (reference sequence). The CDR3 loop spans 14 amino acids. The ends were cut back, 0 bases at V and 3 bases at J, with 8 bases in the middle. The CDR3 DNA reads as TGTGCCAGTAGTATAGATCCCCATTACACTGAAGCTTTCTTT. Encoded protein: CASSIDPHYTEAFF.

The chain links TRBV2 to TRBJ1-2, with 12 bases lining up with TRBD1. The junction had 11 bases not matched to a gene; V was cut back by 2 bases and J by 13 bases. This CDR3 spans 15 amino acids. The V gene's germline CDR1 is SNHLY and CDR2 FYNNEI. This CDR3 is CASSEIKGTGGISTF. The CDR3 DNA reads TGTGCCAGCAGTGAAATTAAGGGGACAGGGGGCATAAGCACCTTC.

The chain recombines TRBV5-6 with TRBJ2-3; weak D call: TRBD2 (6 bases). CDR1 and CDR2 (germline): SGHDT, YYEEEE. Trimming removed 4 bases from V and 4 bases from J, with 10 bases in between. There are 13 residues in the CDR3. Here the CDR3 DNA reads TGTGCCAGCAGCGTGGGGACTTCAGATACGCAGTATTTT. Its protein product is CASSVGTSDTQYF.

This clone showed up just once. CDR3 in DNA: TGTGCCAGCAGCCCCCGAACGCAGACGGAGGGCCACACCATATATTTT. Translating it yields CASSPRTQTEGHTIYF. The rearrangement uses TRBV13 and TRBJ1-3; D ambiguous. The V end was cut by 5 bases, the J end by 8 bases, with 22 bases between. Germline V gene data show CDR1 as PRHDT and CDR2 as FYEKMQ (reference sequence). There are 16 residues in the CDR3.

The chain employs TRBV2 and TRBJ1-5; TRBD1 matches at 10 bases. The V gene end was trimmed by 5 bases and the J gene end by 5 bases; junction bases not matched to a gene: 9. This CDR3 has 16 residues. The germline V gene has CDR1 SNHLY and CDR2 FYNNEI. CDR3 region: CASSPPGQGIDQPQHF. The CDR3 nucleotides read TGTGCCAGCAGTCCTCCGGGACAGGGGATCGATCAGCCCCAGCATTTT.

The chain carries TRBV6-4 and TRBJ2-1; 7 nucleotides match TRBD2. After removal of 4 bases from V and 4 bases from J, the junction contained 13 bases not matched to a gene. CDR1 and CDR2 (germline): MRHNA, SNTAGT. The CDR3 consists of 17 residues. In DNA form, the CDR3 reads TGTGCCAGCAGTGCAAACGCGGGACTATACCCGTACAATGAGCAGTTCTTC. This translates into CASSANAGLYPYNEQFF.

DNA of the CDR3: TGTGCCACCAGCCCCTTCCGGGGTTCGGAGACCCAGTACTTC. It is translated as CATSPFRGSETQYF. This chain uses TRBV15 with TRBJ2-5, with D perhaps matching TRBD2 (5 bases). The germline gives CDR1 LNHNV, CDR2 YYDKDF (reference sequence). This CDR3 region has 14 residues. V dropped 5 bases and J dropped 5 bases, with 15 bases sitting between them.

V gene TRBV19 combines with J gene TRBJ2-2, with TRBD1 matching over 9 bases. Per the germline V gene, CDR1 is LNHDA and CDR2 is SQIVND (reference sequence). The length of the CDR3 is 15 residues. V trimming: 3 bases; J trimming: 4 bases; junction bases outside the gene matches: 3. The CDR3 sequence is CASSIKTGGTGELFF. In DNA, the CDR3 is TGTGCCAGTAGTATTAAGACAGGGGGCACCGGGGAGCTGTTTTTT. The whole variable domain, remainder taken from reference TRBV19 and TRBJ2-2, is DGGITQSPKYLFRKEGQNVTLSCEQNLNHDAMYWYRQDPGQGLRLIYYSQIVNDFQKGDIAEGYSVSREKKESFPLTVTSAQKNPTAFYLCASSIKTGGTGELFFGEGSRLTVL.

V gene TRBV7-8 combines with J gene TRBJ1-1; tentative D call: TRBD1 (5 bases). Germline loops: CDR1 SGHVS, CDR2 FQNEAQ. This CDR3 has 14 amino acids. The V and J ends lost 7 bases and 8 bases respectively, with 20 bases between them. CDR3: CASTRGQAQREAFF. In DNA, the CDR3 is TGTGCCAGCACCCGGGGCCAAGCACAGCGGGAAGCTTTCTTT.

This chain uses TRBV6-5 with TRBJ1-3; unclear D gene. Germline CDR1 reads MNHEY; CDR2 reads SVGAGI. V was cut by 0 bases and J by 0 bases, with 6 bases left in between. This CDR3 spans 15 amino acids. CDR3 bases: TGTGCCAGCAGTTACTCGATTAGCTCTGGAAACACCATATATTTT. This codes for CASSYSISSGNTIYF.

V is TRBV7-2 and J is TRBJ2-7; D unclear. The CDR3 has 12 residues. Germline V gives CDR1 SGHTA, CDR2 FQGNSA. V gave up 8 bases and J gave up 3 bases, with 11 bases separating them. In DNA form, the CDR3 reads TGTGCCAGCGGCGGTCGGGTCTACGAGCAGTACTTC. Amino acid sequence: CASGGRVYEQYF.